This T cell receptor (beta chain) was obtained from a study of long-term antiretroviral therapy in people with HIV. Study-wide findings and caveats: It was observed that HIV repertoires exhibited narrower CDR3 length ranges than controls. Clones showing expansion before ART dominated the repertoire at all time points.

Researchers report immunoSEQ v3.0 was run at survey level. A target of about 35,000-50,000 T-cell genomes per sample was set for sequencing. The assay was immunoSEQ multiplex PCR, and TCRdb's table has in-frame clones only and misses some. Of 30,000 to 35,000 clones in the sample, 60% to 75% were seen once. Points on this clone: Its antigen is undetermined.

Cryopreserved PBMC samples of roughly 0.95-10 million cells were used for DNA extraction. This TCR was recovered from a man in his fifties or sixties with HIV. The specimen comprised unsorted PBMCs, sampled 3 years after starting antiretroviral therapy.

The CDR3 DNA sequence: TGCGCCAGCAGCTTGGCAAGACCGCGAATTGATACGCAGTATTTT. Residues: CASSLARPRIDTQYF. The chain is built from TRBV5-1 and TRBJ2-3; D is uncertain. The V end lost 0 bases, the J end lost 6 bases, and 14 bases lay between the germline ends. This CDR3 region has 15 residues. The germline V gene has CDR1 SGHRS and CDR2 YFSETQ.